Listed below are T cell receptor beta chains from one sample, sequenced in a study of cytomegalovirus exposure and HLA in healthy donors. TCRdb's table, derived via immunoSEQ multiplex PCR, lists solely in-frame clones and lacks some. The data hold over 80,000 clones, with 82% observed a single time. Sequenced sample: PBMCs. Receptors were obtained from a man aged 50 to 59 in good health and CMV-seronegative. Each CDR3 is given with its conserved first and last residue. The order of the fields is J gene, V gene, CDR3 protein.

j_gene: TRBJ2-5; v_gene: TRBV28; CDR3aa: CASSSGLEQALQETQYF
j_gene: TRBJ1-2; v_gene: TRBV29-1; CDR3aa: CSVEEWGDGYTF
j_gene: TRBJ1-1; v_gene: TRBV6-1; CDR3aa: CASSEAMEGITEAFF
j_gene: TRBJ2-7; v_gene: TRBV7-2; CDR3aa: CASRRSGSVHEQYF
j_gene: TRBJ1-5; v_gene: TRBV7-9; CDR3aa: CASSLGQEQPQHF
j_gene: TRBJ2-2; v_gene: TRBV27; CDR3aa: CASSSYGGSGGELFF
j_gene: TRBJ1-4; v_gene: TRBV28; CDR3aa: CASSLLAGSNEKLFF
j_gene: TRBJ2-2; v_gene: TRBV11-3; CDR3aa: CASSSGGAVGTGELFF
j_gene: TRBJ2-7; v_gene: TRBV28; CDR3aa: CASSPSVLVYEQYF
j_gene: TRBJ2-2; v_gene: TRBV2; CDR3aa: CASSLSGSTGELFF
j_gene: TRBJ2-1; v_gene: TRBV11-2; CDR3aa: CASSLSLAGVGSEQFF
j_gene: TRBJ1-4; v_gene: TRBV7-9; CDR3aa: CASSPAGTSKGEKLFF
j_gene: TRBJ1-1; v_gene: TRBV10-3; CDR3aa: CAISKEVNTEAFF
j_gene: TRBJ1-2; v_gene: TRBV6-5; CDR3aa: CASRLGQGSYGYPF
j_gene: TRBJ2-6; v_gene: TRBV15; CDR3aa: CATSSPLESTGGGANVLTF
j_gene: TRBJ1-1; v_gene: TRBV11-2; CDR3aa: CASSLGQGRTEAFF
j_gene: TRBJ2-1; v_gene: TRBV7-3; CDR3aa: CASSLSGTSGTYNEQFF
j_gene: TRBJ1-1; v_gene: TRBV5-6; CDR3aa: CASSLFLEQTAFF